This is a list of T cell receptor beta chains from one sample in a study of shared clonotypes between healthy human individuals. Generated by immunoSEQ multiplex PCR, the TCRdb table keeps only in-frame clones and is missing some. The profile shows roughly 2.4 million clones, approximately 96% of them singletons. The sample was naive CD4+ T cells sorted from blood. The receptor set was obtained from a man in his late teens or twenties in good health. Each CDR3 is given with its conserved first and last residue. The D gene is left open where the match is weak. Size is stated for part of the rows, as once, few or many counts, or as a class when the clone is expanded.

D	length	V	J	size	CDR3	DNA
TRBD2	16	TRBV9	TRBJ2-2	.	CASSRIAGGNTGELFF	TGTGCCAGCAGCCGAATAGCGGGAGGGAACACCGGGGAGCTGTTTTTT
TRBD1	14	TRBV9	TRBJ2-7	.	CASSVRDRDYEQYF	TGTGCCAGCAGCGTCCGGGACAGGGACTACGAGCAGTACTTC
.	13	TRBV10-1	TRBJ2-7	.	CASSEVSTYEQYF	TGCGCCAGCAGTGAAGTTTCTACCTACGAGCAGTACTTC
.	14	TRBV6-5	TRBJ2-7	.	CASSYRQGNYEQYF	TGTGCCAGCAGTTACCGGCAGGGGAACTACGAGCAGTACTTC
.	16	TRBV6-6	TRBJ2-4	.	CASSYSGEGAKNIQYF	TGTGCCAGCAGTTACTCAGGGGAAGGGGCCAAAAACATTCAGTACTTC
.	12	TRBV27	TRBJ2-2	.	CASRRNTGELFF	TGTGCCAGCAGAAGAAACACCGGGGAGCTGTTTTTT
.	15	TRBV7-9	TRBJ1-2	few	CASSLVGSTSGGYTF	TGTGCCAGCAGCTTAGTAGGGTCAACGTCTGGTGGCTACACCTTC
.	15	TRBV6-5	TRBJ1-6	.	CASRGLFQGDSPLHF	TGTGCCAGCAGGGGGCTCTTCCAGGGTGATTCACCCCTCCACTTT
.	14	TRBV6-5	TRBJ1-6	.	CASSYSTKNSPLHF	TGTGCCAGCAGTTACTCGACAAAGAATTCACCCCTCCACTTT
.	11	TRBV30	TRBJ1-2	.	CAWSGAYGYTF	TGTGCCTGGAGTGGGGCCTATGGCTACACCTTC
TRBD1	15	TRBV5-1	TRBJ1-2	.	CASSPDNRGPRGYTF	TGCGCCAGCAGCCCGGATAACAGGGGACCCCGCGGCTACACCTTC
.	15	TRBV5-1	TRBJ2-6	.	CASSVSLSEANVLTF	TGCGCCAGCAGCGTCAGCCTCTCTGAGGCCAACGTCCTGACTTTC
TRBD1	15	TRBV5-1	TRBJ1-3	.	CASSATGEAGNTIYF	TGCGCCAGCAGCGCGACAGGGGAGGCTGGAAACACCATATATTTT
.	15	TRBV19	TRBJ1-5	.	CASRGGQLGNQPQHF	TGTGCCAGCCGTGGGGGGCAGTTGGGTAATCAGCCCCAGCATTTT
TRBD2	16	TRBV4-1	TRBJ2-1	.	CASSQDLADDYNEQFF	TGCGCCAGCAGCCAGGATCTAGCGGACGATTACAATGAGCAGTTCTTC
.	14	TRBV5-1	TRBJ2-5	.	CASSLRGERETQYF	TGCGCCAGCAGCTTGAGGGGGGAGAGAGAGACCCAGTACTTC
.	15	TRBV29-1	TRBJ1-6	.	CSVRVSSRDGSPLHF	TGCAGCGTACGGGTATCGAGCAGGGACGGTTCACCCCTCCACTTT
TRBD1	16	TRBV6-1	TRBJ2-7	.	CASSGPGTGMNYEQYF	TGTGCCAGCAGTGGACCCGGGACAGGGATGAACTACGAGCAGTACTTC
.	15	TRBV6-1	TRBJ1-2	.	CASLASWGQNYGYTF	TGTGCCAGCCTTGCCTCCTGGGGGCAAAACTATGGCTACACCTTC
.	12	TRBV5-1	TRBJ2-3	.	CASSLEEGAQYF	TGCGCCAGCAGCTTGGAGGAGGGCGCGCAGTATTTT
.	16	TRBV4-1	TRBJ2-5	.	CASSQTFTGGAETQYF	TGCGCCAGCAGCCAAACCTTTACCGGGGGCGCGGAGACCCAGTACTTC
.	14	TRBV15	TRBJ2-7	.	CATSPDRSSYEQYF	TGTGCCACCTCACCAGACAGGAGCTCCTACGAGCAGTACTTC
.	15	TRBV19	TRBJ2-3	.	CASGNGPGVTDTQYF	TGTGCCAGTGGTAACGGCCCAGGGGTCACAGATACGCAGTATTTT
TRBD1	15	TRBV6-5	TRBJ1-4	.	CASSYRGQTNEKLFF	TGTGCCAGCAGTTACCGGGGACAGACTAATGAAAAACTGTTTTTT
.	11	TRBV6-6	TRBJ1-1	few	CASGQNTEAFF	TGTGCCAGCGGACAGAACACTGAAGCTTTCTTT
.	13	TRBV7-9	TRBJ1-1	.	CASSFSRDTEAFF	TGTGCCAGCAGCTTTAGCAGAGACACTGAAGCTTTCTTT
.	15	TRBV5-1	TRBJ2-1	.	CASSLAEGSYNEQFF	TGCGCCAGCAGCTTGGCCGAGGGTAGCTACAATGAGCAGTTCTTC
.	14	TRBV2	TRBJ1-4	.	CASTPTATNEKLFF	TGTGCCAGCACCCCCACAGCAACTAATGAAAAACTGTTTTTT
.	15	TRBV4-1	TRBJ1-6	.	CASSPGRGDNSPLHF	TGCGCCAGCAGCCCGGGGCGGGGTGATAATTCACCCCTCCACTTT
TRBD2	19	TRBV11-2	TRBJ2-1	.	CASSRRLAGDYRAYNEQFF	TGTGCCAGCAGCCGAAGACTAGCGGGAGATTACAGGGCCTACAATGAGCAGTTCTTC
.	11	TRBV30	TRBJ2-5	.	CAFRVQETQYF	TGTGCCTTCAGGGTTCAAGAGACCCAGTACTTC
.	14	TRBV30	TRBJ1-3	.	CAWRATVSGNTIYF	TGTGCCTGGAGGGCCACAGTCTCTGGAAACACCATATATTTT
.	16	TRBV5-1	TRBJ2-3	.	CASSLDPGRIEDTQYF	TGCGCCAGCAGCTTGGATCCAGGGAGAATAGAAGATACGCAGTATTTT
.	15	TRBV30	TRBJ1-5	.	CAWSAIPGVGQPQHF	TGTGCCTGGAGTGCCATACCCGGGGTGGGTCAGCCCCAGCATTTT
.	11	TRBV2	TRBJ1-3	.	CASSFPNTIYF	TGTGCCAGCAGTTTCCCCAACACCATATATTTT
TRBD1	16	TRBV5-6	TRBJ2-2	.	CASSLQGTGDTGELFF	TGTGCCAGCAGCCTGCAGGGGACAGGGGACACCGGGGAGCTGTTTTTT
TRBD1	16	TRBV5-1	TRBJ1-1	.	CASSPGQGAFTTEAFF	TGCGCCAGCAGCCCGGGACAGGGGGCATTTACCACTGAAGCTTTCTTT